The 9 T cell receptor beta chains below were found in one sample sequenced in a study of cytomegalovirus exposure and HLA in healthy donors. The primer mix had 60 Vbeta and 13 Jbeta primers. Assay: immunoSEQ multiplex PCR; the TCRdb copy retains only in-frame clones and omits some. Among about 200,000 clones listed, about 70% were seen once. Sequencing was carried out using PBMCs. These receptors were collected from a woman aged 25-40 years in good health and CMV-seronegative.

The rearrangement uses TRBV27 and TRBJ2-7; D is possibly TRBD2 (6 bases). The CDR3 is 16 amino acids. Deletions cut 6 bases from V and 3 bases from J, with 21 bases between. Germline-derived CDR1 and CDR2 are MNHEY and SMNVEV (reference sequence). In DNA, the CDR3 is TGTGCCAGCAGCACCGGAGGGGAGTTCAATATCTACGAGCAGTACTTC. Its translation is CASSTGGEFNIYEQYF.

This rearrangement joins TRBV6-6 to TRBJ1-2; D gene ambiguous. Trimming left V 0 bases short and J 4 bases short, with 6 bases between. The length of the CDR3 is 13 residues. In germline, CDR1 is MNHNY, CDR2 SVGAGI (reference sequence). CDR3 sequence: CASSYSNSYGYTF. The CDR3 coding sequence is TGTGCCAGCAGTTACTCGAACAGCTATGGCTACACCTTC.

This clone was recorded a few times. This sequence joins TRBV27 and TRBJ1-2; perhaps TRBD1 as D (5 bases). Trimming shortened V by 4 bases and J by 0 bases, and 12 bases separated the two germline ends. The CDR3 runs to 15 residues. Germline lookup yields CDR1 MNHEY and CDR2 SMNVEV (reference sequence). The CDR3 reads CASSSLGASNYGYTF. In DNA form, the CDR3 reads TGTGCCAGCAGTTCTCTAGGGGCTTCTAACTATGGCTACACCTTC.

The chain joins TRBV7-8 to TRBJ1-1; 7 positions agree with TRBD1. Germline CDR1 and CDR2: SGHVS and FQNEAQ. Losses at the gene ends were 1 base for V and 8 bases for J; bases not matched to a gene: 7. This CDR3 is 14 amino acids long. Here the CDR3 DNA reads TGTGCCAGCAGCTTAGATGTGCAGGGGGAAGAAGCTTTCTTT. Protein product: CASSLDVQGEEAFF.

The CDR3 DNA reads TGCGCCAGCAGCCAACTAGGTGGCTACACCTTC. Translation: CASSQLGGYTF. The chain carries TRBV4-1 and TRBJ1-2; D unresolved. The CDR3 contains 11 residues. Germline lookup yields CDR1 MGHRA and CDR2 YSYEKL. V was pared by 2 bases and J by 7 bases, with 5 bases between.

This chain uses TRBV30 with TRBJ1-5, with D possibly being TRBD1 (5 bases). CDR3 size: 12 residues. V was trimmed by 1 base and J by 5 bases, leaving 6 bases between them. The germline gives CDR1 GTSNPN, CDR2 SVGIG (reference sequence). For the CDR3, the DNA is TGTGCCTGGAGTGCGGGGGATCAGCCCCAGCATTTT. Amino acid sequence: CAWSAGDQPQHF.

This clone was detected only a few times. The V call is TRBV5-1, the J call TRBJ2-7, with D uncertain. The CDR3 covers 11 residues. Trimming took off 2 bases at V and 6 bases at J, with 6 bases between the two ends. In germline, CDR1 is SGHRS, CDR2 YFSETQ. CDR3 nucleotide sequence: TGCGCCAGCAGCTTTCCAGGCGAGCAGTACTTC. Translated: CASSFPGEQYF.

V and J are TRBV19 and TRBJ1-6; TRBD1 might be the D (5 bases). Germline CDR1 LNHDA, CDR2 SQIVND (reference sequence). This CDR3 has 16 amino acids. Trimming removed 3 bases from V and 3 bases from J, with 12 bases in between. The CDR3 region has the DNA TGTGCCAGTAGTATCCGGGGGGACGACTATAATTCACCCCTCCACTTT. Protein product: CASSIRGDDYNSPLHF.

CDR3 in DNA: TGTGCCAGCCATGACAGGGGCCACGAGCAGTACTTC. It translates to CASHDRGHEQYF. J is TRBJ2-7 and V is TRBV19; 8 bases map to TRBD1. V gave up 9 bases and J gave up 5 bases; unmatched junction bases: 6. This CDR3 has 12 residues. Germline lookup yields CDR1 LNHDA and CDR2 SQIVND (reference sequence). Looking up the rest from reference TRBV19 and TRBJ2-7 gives the full variable domain: DGGITQSPKYLFRKEGQNVTLSCEQNLNHDAMYWYRQDPGQGLRLIYYSQIVNDFQKGDIAEGYSVSREKKESFPLTVTSAQKNPTAFYLCASHDRGHEQYFGPGTRLTVT.